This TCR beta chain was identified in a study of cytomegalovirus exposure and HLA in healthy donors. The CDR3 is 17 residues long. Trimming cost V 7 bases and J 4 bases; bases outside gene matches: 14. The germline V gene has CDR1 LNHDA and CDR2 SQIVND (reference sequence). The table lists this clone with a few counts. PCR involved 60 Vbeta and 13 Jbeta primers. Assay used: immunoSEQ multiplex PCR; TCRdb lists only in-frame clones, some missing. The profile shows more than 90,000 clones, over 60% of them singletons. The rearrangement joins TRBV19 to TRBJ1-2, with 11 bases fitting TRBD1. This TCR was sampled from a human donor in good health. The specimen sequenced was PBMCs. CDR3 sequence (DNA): TGTGCCAGTACCGTGAGGACAGGGGGCAGCGAAAGCTATGGCTACACCTTC. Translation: CASTVRTGGSESYGYTF.